The clone carrying this T cell receptor beta chain was found a few times. No antigen is known for it. The data originate from a study of shared clonotypes between healthy human individuals. With V trimmed by 2 bases and J by 3 bases, 6 bases remained unmatched. There are 16 residues in the CDR3. CDR1 is MGHDK and CDR2 is SYGVNS in the germline V gene. Findings and caveats of the study: Even with large depth, rarefaction showed that sorted-subset sequencing was incomplete. Naive CD4 clonotypes overlapped across a few donors at approximately 5.5%.

The repertoire was sequenced with immunoSEQ multiplex PCR; TCRdb's copy has only in-frame clones and lacks some. Of around 95,000 clones listed, less than 80% are singletons. Everyone who donated was a Caucasian adult who lived in Nashville, Tennessee. The sequenced material came from memory CD8+ T cells sorted from blood. The sample's subset: CD45RO+ cells pooled with CCR7-negative TemRA cells. The TCR comes from a man aged 25-45 years in good health. The chain links TRBV25-1 to TRBJ1-5, with 8 bases lining up with TRBD1. The CDR3 loop is CASSEKTGDYNQPQHF. CDR3 sequence (DNA): TGTGCCAGCAGTGAAAAGACAGGGGACTACAATCAGCCCCAGCATTTT.